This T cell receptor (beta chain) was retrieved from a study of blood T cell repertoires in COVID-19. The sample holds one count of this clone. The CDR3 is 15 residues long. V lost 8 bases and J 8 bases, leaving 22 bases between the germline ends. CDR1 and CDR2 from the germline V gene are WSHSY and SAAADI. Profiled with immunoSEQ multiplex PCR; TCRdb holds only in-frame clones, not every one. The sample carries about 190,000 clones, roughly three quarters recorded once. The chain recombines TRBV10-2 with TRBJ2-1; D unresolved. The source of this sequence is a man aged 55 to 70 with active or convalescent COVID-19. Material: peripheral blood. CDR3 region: CASVSSGQNVDEQFF. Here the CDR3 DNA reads TGCGCCAGCGTTTCCTCCGGTCAAAATGTGGATGAGCAGTTCTTC.